This T cell receptor (delta chain) was identified during a study of γδ T cells in repeated Plasmodium falciparum infection. Bulk repertoires came from Vgamma9/Vdelta2+ or Vdelta2-negative gammadelta T cells flow-sorted from PBMC. Germline V gene lookup returns CDR1 TSWWSYY and CDR2 QGS. The length of the CDR3 is 12 residues. Trimming took 5 bases from V and 8 from J, leaving 12 bases between them. TCRdb reanalysed the multiplex PCR reads via CATT. The table has 55,000 to 70,000 delta-chain clones, 1.5% to 2% seen once. This clone occurred a few times. The protein held in TCRdb is that of a much larger clone and does not match this DNA's translation at residue 5, likely because of a read error; the protein shown is translated from the DNA.

This TCR came from a pool of human donors (malaria-infected and uninfected, not separated). The chain is built from TRDV1 and TRDJ1; no reliable D call. The material sequenced was gamma-delta T cells from blood. This CDR3 reads CALGKRGHKLIF. CDR3 nucleotides: TGTGCTCTTGGGAAACGGGGCCACAAACTCATCTTT.